A selection of T cell receptor beta chains follows, all from one sample in a study of blood T cells in healthy people across ages. TCRdb independently ran MiXCR on the 5' RACE reads; one entry per CDR3 protein. The sample has 1.4 million to 1.5 million distinct CDR3 sequences, approximately 38% seen once. The sequenced material came from blood. These receptors were obtained from a woman aged 18 to 35 in good health. CDR3s include the opening cysteine and the closing phenylalanine or tryptophan. Each record gives: V gene, J gene, clone size, D gene, CDR3 length, CDR3 protein, CDR3 DNA. The D gene is left open where the match is weak. Clone size appears in some rows only: once, few, many, or a class for an expanded clone.

v_call: TRBV7-7; j_call: TRBJ2-7; clone_size: -; d_call: -; cdr3_length: 15; cdr3_aa: CASSLGVGSNYEQYF; cdr3_nt: TGTGCCAGCAGCTTAGGGGTGGGCTCTAACTACGAGCAGTACTTC
v_call: TRBV29-1; j_call: TRBJ1-2; clone_size: many; d_call: -; cdr3_length: 12; cdr3_aa: CSGAEVGYGYTF; cdr3_nt: TGCAGCGGGGCAGAGGTCGGCTATGGCTACACCTTC
v_call: TRBV12-3/TRBV12-4; j_call: TRBJ2-7; clone_size: -; d_call: TRBD1; cdr3_length: 16; cdr3_aa: CASSQLNRDRVHEQYF; cdr3_nt: TGTGCCAGCAGCCAATTGAACCGGGACAGGGTCCACGAGCAGTACTTC
v_call: TRBV6-2/TRBV6-3; j_call: TRBJ2-5; clone_size: few; d_call: TRBD2; cdr3_length: 16; cdr3_aa: CASSYSPSGGLGTQYF; cdr3_nt: TGTGCCAGCAGTTACTCTCCCAGCGGGGGTCTGGGGACCCAGTACTTC
v_call: TRBV20-1; j_call: TRBJ1-2; clone_size: -; d_call: -; cdr3_length: 14; cdr3_aa: CSAREGVIGQRYTF; cdr3_nt: TGCAGTGCTAGAGAAGGAGTAATCGGTCAGAGATACACCTTC
v_call: TRBV4-1; j_call: TRBJ2-2; clone_size: few; d_call: -; cdr3_length: 16; cdr3_aa: CASSLRPIPFGGELFF; cdr3_nt: TGCGCCAGCAGCTTAAGGCCGATCCCCTTCGGCGGGGAGCTGTTTTTT
v_call: TRBV27; j_call: TRBJ2-1; clone_size: -; d_call: -; cdr3_length: 13; cdr3_aa: CASSPGSCNEQFF; cdr3_nt: TGTGCCAGCAGCCCCGGATCCTGCAATGAGCAGTTCTTC
v_call: TRBV9; j_call: TRBJ2-5; clone_size: -; d_call: -; cdr3_length: 14; cdr3_aa: CASSRGAIAPEQYF; cdr3_nt: TGTGCCAGCAGCCGAGGGGCGATAGCGCCTGAGCAGTACTTC
v_call: TRBV6-5; j_call: TRBJ2-7; clone_size: -; d_call: -; cdr3_length: 13; cdr3_aa: CASSYAQADEQYF; cdr3_nt: TGTGCCAGCAGTTACGCGCAAGCGGACGAGCAGTACTTC
v_call: TRBV12-3/TRBV12-4; j_call: TRBJ2-1; clone_size: few; d_call: -; cdr3_length: 14; cdr3_aa: CASSYRATYNEQFF; cdr3_nt: TGTGCCAGCAGTTACAGGGCCACCTACAATGAGCAGTTCTTC
v_call: TRBV11-3; j_call: TRBJ2-1; clone_size: -; d_call: -; cdr3_length: 16; cdr3_aa: CASSLGMAEGRNEQFF; cdr3_nt: TGTGCCAGCAGCTTAGGAATGGCTGAGGGGAGGAATGAGCAGTTCTTC
v_call: TRBV14; j_call: TRBJ2-7; clone_size: -; d_call: -; cdr3_length: 17; cdr3_aa: CASSQIWVSRGTYEQYF; cdr3_nt: TGTGCCAGCAGCCAAATTTGGGTTTCGAGGGGGACCTACGAGCAGTACTTC
v_call: TRBV7-8; j_call: TRBJ2-5; clone_size: -; d_call: -; cdr3_length: 14; cdr3_aa: CASSFTDPGETQYF; cdr3_nt: TGTGCCAGCAGCTTCACGGACCCGGGGGAGACCCAGTACTTC
v_call: TRBV30; j_call: TRBJ2-3; clone_size: -; d_call: -; cdr3_length: 11; cdr3_aa: CAWTLADTQYF; cdr3_nt: TGTGCCTGGACCCTTGCGGATACGCAGTATTTT
v_call: TRBV13; j_call: TRBJ1-3; clone_size: few; d_call: -; cdr3_length: 13; cdr3_aa: CASSLVSGNTIYF; cdr3_nt: TGTGCCAGCAGCTTAGTTTCTGGAAACACCATATATTTT
v_call: TRBV18; j_call: TRBJ2-5; clone_size: few; d_call: -; cdr3_length: 15; cdr3_aa: CASSPSQGTLQTQYF; cdr3_nt: TGTGCCAGCTCACCGTCCCAGGGGACCTTACAGACCCAGTACTTC
v_call: TRBV7-2; j_call: TRBJ2-1; clone_size: few; d_call: -; cdr3_length: 13; cdr3_aa: CASSLATEREQFF; cdr3_nt: TGTGCCAGCAGCTTAGCTACAGAGAGGGAGCAGTTCTTC
v_call: TRBV29-1; j_call: TRBJ1-2; clone_size: -; d_call: TRBD1; cdr3_length: 18; cdr3_aa: CSVDNRRTGRLSNYGYTF; cdr3_nt: TGCAGCGTCGATAATCGAAGGACAGGGAGGCTTTCTAACTATGGCTACACCTTC
v_call: TRBV6-5; j_call: TRBJ2-7; clone_size: -; d_call: -; cdr3_length: 14; cdr3_aa: CTSSYPGEAYEQYF; cdr3_nt: TGTACCAGCAGTTACCCCGGGGAAGCCTACGAGCAGTACTTC
v_call: TRBV28; j_call: TRBJ1-5; clone_size: few; d_call: TRBD1; cdr3_length: 15; cdr3_aa: CASSTPRGGGQPQHF; cdr3_nt: TGTGCCAGCAGCACTCCCCGGGGAGGGGGCCAGCCCCAGCATTTT
v_call: TRBV12-3/TRBV12-4; j_call: TRBJ2-3; clone_size: -; d_call: TRBD2; cdr3_length: 14; cdr3_aa: CASKVGLATDTQYF; cdr3_nt: TGTGCCAGCAAGGTGGGACTAGCGACAGATACGCAGTATTTT
v_call: TRBV2; j_call: TRBJ2-5; clone_size: -; d_call: -; cdr3_length: 12; cdr3_aa: CARGLTQETQYF; cdr3_nt: TGTGCCAGGGGCCTGACCCAAGAGACCCAGTACTTC
v_call: TRBV27; j_call: TRBJ2-1; clone_size: -; d_call: -; cdr3_length: 12; cdr3_aa: CASIGEANEQFF; cdr3_nt: TGTGCCAGCATTGGAGAAGCCAATGAGCAGTTCTTC